The T cell receptor beta chain under discussion was sequenced for a study of blood T cells in healthy people across ages. This clonotype was detected many times. A sample-barcoded 5' primer and a J-beta primer mix were used in a second PCR of about 7 to 11 cycles. MiXCR, run by TCRdb on the 5' RACE reads, gives a single entry per CDR3 protein. The sample records hundreds of thousands of distinct CDR3 sequences, 32% being singletons. Germline CDR1 is MNHEY and CDR2 is SMNVEV (reference sequence). Trimming removed 4 bases from V and 0 bases from J; junction bases left unmatched: 11. The CDR3 is made up of 18 amino acids.

Sequenced sample: blood. The chain recombines TRBV27 with TRBJ2-1, with 8 bases fitting TRBD2. The receptor was isolated from an elderly woman in good health. The DNA for the CDR3 is TGTGCCAGCAGTTCCTCCTCGGGACTAGTTGTCTCCTACAATGAGCAGTTCTTC. This encodes CASSSSSGLVVSYNEQFF.